The clone carrying this TCR beta chain showed up many times. The target antigen is unknown. CDR3-region Arm-PCR and iRepertoire HTBI primers produced the TCR beta libraries. TCRdb fed the multiplex PCR reads into MiXCR, producing one record per CDR3 protein. This sample has hundreds of thousands of distinct CDR3 sequences, with 15% to 20% found just once. The CDR3 has 14 residues. Trimming shortened V by 3 bases and J by 7 bases, and 10 bases separated the two germline ends. Germline CDR1 SEHNR, CDR2 FQNEAQ (reference sequence). The entry originates in a study of regulatory T cells in long-lasting Graves disease. This sample's time point: newly diagnosed GD, antithyroid drugs for less than 3 months. The TCR library was made from RNA extracted from PBMCs. General study results and limits: Persistent Graves' patients showed reduced TCR diversity versus newly diagnosed patients.

This sample also appeared in a second study, on T cells in Graves' hyperthyroidism and ophthalmopathy. This second study notes: Primed by the HTBI set, a first-round RT-PCR was run on the TCR CDR3.

The clonotype comes from a woman aged 40 to 65 with Graves disease. The source was peripheral blood mononuclear cells (PBMCs), collected at new diagnosis, from a patient treated with antithyroid drugs. V is TRBV7-9 and J is TRBJ1-6; D is unclear. Here the CDR3 reads CASSFRENNSPLHF. In DNA, the CDR3 is TGTGCCAGCAGCTTCCGGGAAAACAATTCACCCCTCCACTTT.